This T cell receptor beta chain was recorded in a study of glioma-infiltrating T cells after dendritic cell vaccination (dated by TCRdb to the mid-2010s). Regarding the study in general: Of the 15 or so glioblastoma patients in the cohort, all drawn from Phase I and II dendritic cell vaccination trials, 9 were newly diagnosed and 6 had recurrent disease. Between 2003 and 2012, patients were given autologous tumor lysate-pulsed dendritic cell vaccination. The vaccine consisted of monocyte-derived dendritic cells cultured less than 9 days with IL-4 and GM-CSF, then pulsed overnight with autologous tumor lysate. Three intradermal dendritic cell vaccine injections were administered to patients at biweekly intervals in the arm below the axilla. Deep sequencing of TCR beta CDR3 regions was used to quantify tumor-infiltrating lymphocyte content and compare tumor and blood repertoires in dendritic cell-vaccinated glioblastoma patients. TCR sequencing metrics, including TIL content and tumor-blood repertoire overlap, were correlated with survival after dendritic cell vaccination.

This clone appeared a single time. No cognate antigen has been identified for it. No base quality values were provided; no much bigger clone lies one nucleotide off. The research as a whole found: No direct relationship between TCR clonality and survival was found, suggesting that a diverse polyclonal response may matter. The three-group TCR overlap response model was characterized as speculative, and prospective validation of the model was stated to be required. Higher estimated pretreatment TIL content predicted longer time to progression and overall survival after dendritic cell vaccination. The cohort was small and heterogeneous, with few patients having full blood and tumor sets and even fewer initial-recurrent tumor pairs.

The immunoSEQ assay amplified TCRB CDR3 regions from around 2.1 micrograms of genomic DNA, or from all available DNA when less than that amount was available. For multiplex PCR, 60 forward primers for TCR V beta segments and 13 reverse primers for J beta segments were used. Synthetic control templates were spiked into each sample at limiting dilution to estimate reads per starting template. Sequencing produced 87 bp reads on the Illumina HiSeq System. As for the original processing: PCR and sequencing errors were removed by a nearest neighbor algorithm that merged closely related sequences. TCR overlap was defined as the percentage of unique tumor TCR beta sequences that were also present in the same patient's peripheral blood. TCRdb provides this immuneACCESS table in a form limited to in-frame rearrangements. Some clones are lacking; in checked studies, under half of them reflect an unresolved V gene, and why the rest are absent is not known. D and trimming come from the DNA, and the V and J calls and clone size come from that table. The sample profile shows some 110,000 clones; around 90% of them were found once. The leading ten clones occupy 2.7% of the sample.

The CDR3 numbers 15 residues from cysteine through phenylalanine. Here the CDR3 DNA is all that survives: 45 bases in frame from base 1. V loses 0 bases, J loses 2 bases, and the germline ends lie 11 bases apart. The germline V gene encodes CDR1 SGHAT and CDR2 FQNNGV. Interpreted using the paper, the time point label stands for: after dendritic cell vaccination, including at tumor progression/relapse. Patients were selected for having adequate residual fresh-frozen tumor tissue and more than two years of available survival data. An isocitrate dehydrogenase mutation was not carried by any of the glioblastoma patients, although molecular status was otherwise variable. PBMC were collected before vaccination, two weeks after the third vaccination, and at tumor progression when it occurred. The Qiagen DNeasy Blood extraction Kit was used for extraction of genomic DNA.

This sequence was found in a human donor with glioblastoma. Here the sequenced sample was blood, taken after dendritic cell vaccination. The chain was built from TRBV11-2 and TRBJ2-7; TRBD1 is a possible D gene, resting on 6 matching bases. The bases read TGTGCCAGCAGCTTAGATGAGGACAGAACCTACGAGCAGTACTTC. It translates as CASSLDEDRTYEQYF.